Presented here are 30 T cell receptor beta chains from one specimen sequenced in a study of cytomegalovirus exposure and HLA in healthy donors. Primers included in the PCR were 60 Vbeta and 13 Jbeta primers. TCRdb keeps only in-frame clones here, not all; method: immunoSEQ multiplex PCR. The table records about 96,000 clones, roughly 74% of them present only once. Sequenced material: PBMCs. The source of these receptors is a female donor in good health and CMV-seropositive.

The chain joins TRBV6-1 to TRBJ2-2; 7 bases agree with TRBD1. The CDR3 is 15 residues long. J gave up 6 bases and V 6 bases, and 10 bases lay outside the gene matches. The V gene's germline CDR1 is MNHNS and CDR2 SASEGT. The CDR3 nucleotides are TGTGCCAGCAGACTTGACCGACAGGGCGCCGGGGAGCTGTTTTTT. Amino acid sequence: CASRLDRQGAGELFF.

The V gene is TRBV6-1, the J gene TRBJ2-5; TRBD1 is a possible D gene (6 bases). Germline V lookup: CDR1 MNHNS, CDR2 SASEGT. The CDR3 is made up of 14 amino acids. V was clipped by 7 bases and J by 1 base, with 13 bases between them. In DNA, the CDR3 is TGTGCCAGCACTCCCAGGGGAGTCCAAGAGACCCAGTACTTC. This encodes CASTPRGVQETQYF.

The rearrangement joins TRBV19 to TRBJ1-4; the D gene is possibly TRBD1 (5 bases). This CDR3 has 16 amino acids. The V gene's germline CDR1 is LNHDA and CDR2 SQIVND (reference sequence). V was pared by 4 bases and J by 2 bases, with 14 bases between. The CDR3 DNA sequence: TGTGCCAGTAGTAACAGGAAGGGGTTGACTAATGAAAAACTGTTTTTT. Translation gives CASSNRKGLTNEKLFF.

This clone was seen more than once but under ten times. The V and J genes are TRBV6-9 and TRBJ2-3, with a tentative D call TRBD2 (5 bases). The V and J ends lost 3 bases and 6 bases respectively, with 28 bases between them. Germline V lookup: CDR1 MNHGY, CDR2 SVAAGI. The CDR3 spans 19 residues. The CDR3 sequence: CASSYPPGSGPPAHDTQYF. CDR3 nucleotide sequence: TGTGCCAGCAGTTACCCCCCGGGCAGCGGCCCGCCGGCACATGATACGCAGTATTTT.

This clone was counted only a few times. The V call is TRBV28, the J call TRBJ1-4; 7 bases fit TRBD1. The CDR3 covers 14 residues. V was pared by 4 bases and J by 8 bases, with 7 bases of the junction left unmatched. Looked up from germline, CDR1 is MDHEN and CDR2 is SYDVKM. Here the CDR3 reads CASSSGQPGEKLFF. The CDR3 DNA is TGTGCCAGCAGTTCGGGACAGCCAGGAGAAAAACTGTTTTTT.

The chain couples TRBV4-3 to TRBJ2-5, with 10 bases matching TRBD2. V dropped 0 bases and J dropped 5; count of bases not matched to a gene: 9. The CDR3 has 17 amino acids. Germline V gives CDR1 LGHNA, CDR2 YSLEER. The CDR3 DNA is TGCGCCAGCAGCCAAGACCCCAGCGGGAGGGCCTTGGAGACCCAGTACTTC. Amino acid sequence: CASSQDPSGRALETQYF.

The chain couples TRBV10-3 to TRBJ2-3, with D tentatively TRBD2 (6 bases). V was shortened by 4 bases and J by 2 bases, with 13 bases between the two germline ends. Germline values: CDR1 ENHRY, CDR2 SYGVKD. This CDR3 region has 15 residues. CDR3 sequence reads: CAISGDLGLTDTQYF. DNA for the CDR3: TGTGCCATCAGTGGGGACTTAGGCCTCACAGATACGCAGTATTTT.

This clone was observed a few times. Other DNA sequences in the sample encode the same CDR3. The rearrangement uses TRBV9 and TRBJ1-1, with D tentatively TRBD1 (6 bases). Germline values: CDR1 SGDLS, CDR2 YYNGEE. Trimming took 0 bases from V and 3 from J, leaving 6 bases between them. This CDR3 is 13 amino acids long. As DNA, the CDR3 is TGTGCCAGCAGCGTAGCAGGGGACACTGAAGCTTTCTTT. Protein: CASSVAGDTEAFF.

J is TRBJ1-6 and V is TRBV5-4, with 7 bases aligning to TRBD1. Germline V gives CDR1 SGHNT, CDR2 YYREEE (reference sequence). V was pared by 0 bases and J by 7 bases, with 7 bases of the junction left unmatched. The CDR3 is 16 residues long. This CDR3 is CASSLDIGTANSPLHF. The CDR3 coding sequence is TGTGCCAGCAGCTTGGATATCGGGACAGCCAATTCACCCCTCCACTTT.

CDR3 sequence: CASRSGGEGYTF. For the CDR3, the DNA is TGTGCCAGCAGGTCCGGGGGGGAGGGCTACACCTTC. This sequence joins TRBV28 and TRBJ1-2; possible D gene TRBD1, 5 bases. This CDR3 region has 12 residues. V lost 6 bases, J lost 8 bases, and 13 bases lay in between. Germline V CDR1 and CDR2: MDHEN, SYDVKM.

This clone appeared a single time. This chain joins TRBV5-8 and TRBJ1-5, with 7 bases identical to TRBD1. Per the germline V gene, CDR1 is SGHTS and CDR2 is YDEGEE. This CDR3 is 17 amino acids long. The V gene end was trimmed by 4 bases and the J gene end by 0 bases; junction bases not matched to a gene: 10. The CDR3 nucleotides read TGTGCCAGCAGCCGATCATTTGGACAGGATAGCAATCAGCCCCAGCATTTT. Its translation is CASSRSFGQDSNQPQHF.

This chain uses TRBV5-1 with TRBJ2-3; no definite D call. In germline, CDR1 is SGHRS, CDR2 YFSETQ. Trimming left V 4 bases short and J 1 base short, with 10 bases between. The CDR3 is made up of 14 amino acids. CDR3 residues: CASSLGARTDTQYF. CDR3 nucleotide sequence: TGCGCCAGCAGCCTCGGAGCTCGCACAGATACGCAGTATTTT.

This clone came up a few times. The chain combines TRBV27 with TRBJ2-7; 9 nucleotides match TRBD1. With V trimmed by 5 bases and J by 4 bases, 9 bases remained unmatched. This CDR3 is 15 amino acids long. Germline-derived CDR1 and CDR2 are MNHEY and SMNVEV (reference sequence). CDR3 nucleotides: TGTGCCAGCAGTGGATCCGGGACAGGGTTGTACGAGCAGTACTTC. It yields the protein CASSGSGTGLYEQYF.

The table lists this clone with a count of one. The gene calls are TRBV25-1 and TRBJ2-7, with a weak D call TRBD1 (6 bases). Trimming took 5 bases from V and 2 from J, leaving 25 bases between them. Germline CDR1 and CDR2: MGHDK and SYGVNS. This CDR3 comprises 18 residues. The CDR3 DNA is TGTGCCAGCAGTCAATCTCCAGGGACCGGGACAACTGCCTACGAGCAGTACTTC. This translates into CASSQSPGTGTTAYEQYF.

The chain carries TRBV28 and TRBJ1-2; D is possibly TRBD1 (6 bases). CDR3 length equals 15 residues. V was trimmed by 7 bases and J by 0 bases, leaving 15 bases between them. CDR1 and CDR2 from the germline V gene are MDHEN and SYDVKM. CDR3 DNA: TGTGCCAGCACACCCCCGACAGGAGCTAACTATGGCTACACCTTC. Encoded protein: CASTPPTGANYGYTF.

CDR3 DNA sequence: TGTGCCAGCAGTTACTCGTGGCAGGGAAATTCACCCCTCCACTTT. Translating it yields CASSYSWQGNSPLHF. This chain links TRBV6-5 with TRBJ1-6; D might be TRBD1 (5 bases). The germline V and J ends were trimmed by 0 bases and 7 bases, with 10 bases remaining between them. CDR3 length: 15 amino acids. Per the germline V gene, CDR1 is MNHEY and CDR2 is SVGAGI.

This clone occurred a few times. The chain uses TRBV4-2 and TRBJ2-7; 10 bases align to TRBD1. After removal of 0 bases from V and 4 bases from J, the junction contained 6 bases not matched to a gene. Germline V gives CDR1 LGHNA, CDR2 YNFKEQ. This CDR3 is built from 16 residues. DNA for the CDR3: TGTGCCAGCAGCCAAGATGCGGCGGGACAGGGGTACGAGCAGTACTTC. Its protein is CASSQDAAGQGYEQYF.

DNA of the CDR3: TGTGCCAGCAGAAAACAGGGAGGGGGGACTGAAGCTTTCTTT. Protein: CASRKQGGGTEAFF. The chain uses TRBV27 and TRBJ1-1, with D possibly being TRBD1 (6 bases). V was shortened by 6 bases and J by 5 bases, with 16 bases between the two germline ends. The CDR3 loop spans 14 amino acids. Germline V lookup: CDR1 MNHEY, CDR2 SMNVEV (reference sequence).

This sequence joins TRBV6-4 and TRBJ2-3, with D possibly TRBD2 on 6 matching bases. The CDR3 runs 13 residues. Germline V lookup: CDR1 MRHNA, CDR2 SNTAGT. Trimming stripped 4 bases from V and 2 bases from J, with 7 bases between. The CDR3 sequence is CASSASVTDTQYF. CDR3 nucleotides: TGTGCCAGCAGTGCTAGCGTCACAGATACGCAGTATTTT.

This chain connects TRBV7-2 to TRBJ2-7; D remains ambiguous. CDR3 length: 15 residues. V lost 3 bases and J lost 3, with 15 bases in between. Germline assignment: CDR1 SGHTA and CDR2 FQGNSA. CDR3 protein: CASSFRSTAGYEQYF. In DNA, the CDR3 is TGTGCCAGCAGCTTTAGGTCGACTGCCGGCTACGAGCAGTACTTC. Looking up the rest from reference TRBV7-2 and TRBJ2-7 gives the full variable domain: GAGVSQSPSNKVTEKGKDVELRCDPISGHTALYWYRQSLGQGLEFLIYFQGNSAPDKSGLPSDRFSAERTGGSVSTLTIQRTQQEDSAVYLCASSFRSTAGYEQYFGPGTRLTVT.

The V gene is TRBV28, the J gene TRBJ1-6; D is ambiguous. Trimming removed 3 bases from V and 10 bases from J, with 7 bases in between. This CDR3 has 12 amino acids. Germline V CDR1 and CDR2: MDHEN, SYDVKM. Written as DNA, the CDR3 is TGTGCCAGCAGTTTGAGGCACTCACCCCTCCACTTT. This gives the protein CASSLRHSPLHF.

This clone was observed a handful of times. V usage is TRBV5-4 and J usage is TRBJ1-4; D not resolved. The CDR3 covers 15 residues. CDR1 SGHNT and CDR2 YYREEE come from the germline V gene (reference sequence). V lost 3 bases to trimming and J lost 0 bases, with 9 bases between them. The CDR3 spells CASSSYSTTNEKLFF. The CDR3, as DNA: TGTGCCAGCAGCTCTTACAGCACAACTAATGAAAAACTGTTTTTT.

In its sample, this clone was seen a few times. This chain uses TRBV6-5 with TRBJ1-1; D uncertain. Germline loops: CDR1 MNHEY, CDR2 SVGAGI. This CDR3 is 16 amino acids long. V shed 1 base and J shed 4 bases, with 16 bases lying between them. In DNA, the CDR3 is TGTGCCAGCAGTTACTATTCGGCAGAGGATTCCACTGAAGCTTTCTTT. Encoded protein: CASSYYSAEDSTEAFF.

This clone was counted a few times. The V gene is TRBV30, the J gene TRBJ2-5; 8 nucleotides align to TRBD1. The V gene end was trimmed by 2 bases and the J gene end by 4 bases; junction bases not matched to a gene: 6. This CDR3 is 14 amino acids long. The germline CDR1 and CDR2 sequences are GTSNPN and SVGIG (reference sequence). The CDR3 bases are TGTGCCTGGAGTCCAGGACAGGGTGGAGAGACCCAGTACTTC. Its translation is CAWSPGQGGETQYF.

This clone was picked up a small number of times. The genes are TRBV2 and TRBJ2-3, with 9 bases identical to TRBD1. The germline gives CDR1 SNHLY, CDR2 FYNNEI. The CDR3 extends over 15 amino acids. V lost 7 bases to trimming and J lost 5 bases; unmatched junction nucleotides: 10. Written as DNA, the CDR3 is TGTGCCAGCAACCGACAGGGGGACGGGGGAGATACGCAGTATTTT. It specifies CASNRQGDGGDTQYF.

This chain connects TRBV21-1 to TRBJ1-6; the DNA was not used to check the table's D call, TRBD1. TRBV21-1 is classified as a pseudogene. This CDR3 region has 23 residues. The CDR3 DNA follows: TGTGCCAGCAGCAAATGTTGGACCCGGGACAGAAGGTCCAAATGCTCCTATAATTCACCCCTCCACTTT. Translating gives CASSKCWTRDRRSKCSYNSPLHF.

The J gene is TRBJ1-4, the V gene TRBV5-1; 7 positions agree with TRBD1. This CDR3 region has 14 residues. The J segment lost 6 bases and the V segment lost 0 bases, leaving 2 bases of the junction unmatched. Germline V gene data show CDR1 as SGHRS and CDR2 as YFSETQ. This CDR3 reads CASSLVTGDEKLFF. In DNA form, the CDR3 reads TGCGCCAGCAGCTTGGTTACAGGGGATGAAAAACTGTTTTTT. Together with reference TRBV5-1 and TRBJ1-4, the CDR3 gives the full variable domain: KAGVTQTPRYLIKTRGQQVTLSCSPISGHRSVSWYQQTPGQGLQFLFEYFSETQRNKGNFPGRFSGRQFSNSRSEMNVSTLELGDSALYLCASSLVTGDEKLFFGSGTQLSVL.

V and J are TRBV7-6 and TRBJ2-5; 7 bases map to TRBD1. The CDR3 totals 14 residues. Germline-derived CDR1 and CDR2 are SGHVS and FNYEAQ. V gave up 4 bases and J gave up 4 bases; unmatched junction bases: 6. CDR3 region: CASSSTGLGETQYF. The DNA of the CDR3 is TGTGCCAGCAGCTCGACAGGGTTGGGAGAGACCCAGTACTTC.

In its sample, this clone was seen a few times. This chain links TRBV7-9 with TRBJ1-1; D possibly corresponds to TRBD1 (6 bases). V dropped 5 bases and J dropped 6 bases, with 22 bases sitting between them. CDR1 is SEHNR, CDR2 FQNEAQ, per germline (reference sequence). The CDR3 consists of 16 residues. The CDR3 spells CASSPRGGRRKPEAFF. In nucleotides, the CDR3 is TGTGCCAGCAGCCCACGTGGGGGCAGGCGGAAGCCTGAAGCTTTCTTT.

The chain's CDR3 is CASTWARPGAGYEQYF. For the CDR3, the DNA is TGTGCCAGCACCTGGGCCCGGCCAGGGGCCGGCTACGAGCAGTACTTC. The V call is TRBV28, the J call TRBJ2-7, with D possibly matching TRBD1 (6 bases). Germline CDR1 and CDR2: MDHEN and SYDVKM. V lost 7 bases and J 3 bases, leaving 22 bases between the germline ends. The CDR3 is made up of 16 amino acids.